One and the same sample provided the 17 T cell receptor beta chains below, sequenced in a study of T cell responses to AZD1222 COVID-19 vaccine. Using immunoSEQ multiplex PCR, the repertoire was profiled, and TCRdb retains in-frame clones only, with some absent. The table has roughly 56,000 clones, 70% to 90% seen once. The sequencing used peripheral blood, collected on day 0 of AZD1222 vaccination. All receptors come from an adult in good health.

This clone is a singleton in its sample. The rearrangement uses TRBV4-1 and TRBJ2-7; no clear D gene. The CDR3 loop spans 14 amino acids. Per the germline V gene, CDR1 is MGHRA and CDR2 is YSYEKL. The V and J ends lost 2 bases and 6 bases respectively, with 14 bases between them. The CDR3: CASSQNQDLSEQYF. DNA of the CDR3: TGCGCCAGCAGCCAAAATCAGGACCTCTCCGAGCAGTACTTC.

The gene calls are TRBV11-2 and TRBJ1-1; D is possibly TRBD1 (5 bases). CDR3 length: 14 amino acids. Germline V gene sequence: CDR1 SGHAT, CDR2 FQNNGV. V was cut by 5 bases and J by 0 bases, with 10 bases left in between. The CDR3 sequence is CASSHRSMNTEAFF. The CDR3 DNA reads as TGTGCCAGCAGCCACAGGAGCATGAACACTGAAGCTTTCTTT.

V gene TRBV19 combines with J gene TRBJ2-2; D is undetermined. Germline values: CDR1 LNHDA, CDR2 SQIVND (reference sequence). Trimming took off 1 base at V and 0 bases at J, with 9 bases between the two ends. CDR3 length equals 16 residues. CDR3 loop: CASSIGRTPNTGELFF. DNA of the CDR3: TGTGCCAGTAGTATAGGAAGGACCCCGAACACCGGGGAGCTGTTTTTT.

J is TRBJ2-5 and V is TRBV28; perhaps TRBD1 as D (6 bases). V was trimmed by 6 bases and J by 5 bases, leaving 13 bases between them. Germline lookup yields CDR1 MDHEN and CDR2 SYDVKM. This CDR3 has 13 amino acids. The CDR3 nucleotides read TGTGCCAGCAGGTTCCCAGGGGAGGAGACCCAGTACTTC. Translation gives CASRFPGEETQYF. The variable domain in full, completed from reference TRBV28 and TRBJ2-5, reads DVKVTQSSRYLVKRTGEKVFLECVQDMDHENMFWYRQDPGLGLRLIYFSYDVKMKEKGDIPEGYSVSREKKERFSLILESASTNQTSMYLCASRFPGEETQYFGPGTRLLVL.

CDR3 in DNA: TGCAGTGCGAGTGGACAGAGCACTGAAGCTTTCTTT. This codes for CSASGQSTEAFF. This chain links TRBV20-1 with TRBJ1-1; TRBD1 is a possible D gene (6 bases). The CDR3 has 12 amino acids. V was trimmed by 6 bases and J by 4 bases, leaving 12 bases between them. CDR1 DFQATT and CDR2 SNEGSKA come from the germline V gene (reference sequence).

V is TRBV19 and J is TRBJ1-2, with a tentative D call TRBD1 (6 bases). The CDR3 extends over 15 amino acids. Trimming left V 3 bases short and J 3 bases short, with 14 bases between. Germline-derived CDR1 and CDR2 are LNHDA and SQIVND (reference sequence). The CDR3 DNA reads as TGTGCCAGTAGTATGTCTCACAGGGAGGACTATGGCTACACCTTC. Protein: CASSMSHREDYGYTF. Complete variable domain (other parts from reference TRBV19 and TRBJ1-2): DGGITQSPKYLFRKEGQNVTLSCEQNLNHDAMYWYRQDPGQGLRLIYYSQIVNDFQKGDIAEGYSVSREKKESFPLTVTSAQKNPTAFYLCASSMSHREDYGYTFGSGTRLTVV.

The CDR3 here is CASCSSGGRSTDTQYF. In DNA, the CDR3 is TGCGCCAGCTGCTCTAGCGGGGGGCGATCCACAGATACGCAGTATTTT. The chain joins TRBV5-1 to TRBJ2-3, with 11 bases that match TRBD2. Germline V CDR1 and CDR2: SGHRS, YFSETQ. J gave up 2 bases and V 7 bases, and 9 bases lay outside the gene matches. The CDR3 sequence is 16 residues long. Variable domain in full (rest from reference TRBV5-1 and TRBJ2-3): KAGVTQTPRYLIKTRGQQVTLSCSPISGHRSVSWYQQTPGQGLQFLFEYFSETQRNKGNFPGRFSGRQFSNSRSEMNVSTLELGDSALYLCASCSSGGRSTDTQYFGPGTRLTVL.

The CDR3: CASSQGVSAGGQETQYF. CDR3 nucleotide sequence: TGTGCCAGCAGCCAAGGCGTTTCAGCGGGGGGCCAAGAGACCCAGTACTTC. V usage is TRBV4-2 and J usage is TRBJ2-5, with 9 bases aligning to TRBD2. This CDR3 is built from 17 residues. The germline CDR1 and CDR2 sequences are LGHNA and YNFKEQ. Unmatched junction bases numbered 7, after V lost 1 base and J lost 1 base.

The chain uses TRBV7-9 and TRBJ2-2; TRBD2 is a possible D gene (6 bases). Trimming stripped 5 bases from V and 4 bases from J, with 17 bases between. Per the germline V gene, CDR1 is SEHNR and CDR2 is FQNEAQ (reference sequence). This CDR3 is built from 16 residues. CDR3 region: CASSVGSTGSTGELFF. As DNA, the CDR3 is TGTGCCAGCAGCGTCGGGAGTACTGGTAGCACCGGGGAGCTGTTTTTT.

The chain recombines TRBV5-1 with TRBJ1-2, with 11 bases fitting TRBD1. The CDR3 has 15 residues. The junction had 4 bases not matched to a gene; V was cut back by 0 bases and J by 6 bases. Germline V lookup: CDR1 SGHRS, CDR2 YFSETQ. This CDR3 is CASSLDGQGANGYTF. As DNA, the CDR3 is TGCGCCAGCAGCTTGGACGGACAGGGGGCGAATGGCTACACCTTC.

This clone was counted a few times. The CDR3 spells CSGGWSEKLFF. The CDR3 nucleotides are TGCAGCGGGGGCTGGAGTGAAAAACTGTTTTTT. The chain is built from TRBV29-1 and TRBJ1-4; maybe TRBD1 (5 bases). Trimming shortened V by 7 bases and J by 7 bases, and 10 bases separated the two germline ends. Germline assignment: CDR1 SQVTM and CDR2 ANQGSEA. The length of the CDR3 is 11 residues.

CDR3 coding DNA: TGTGCCAGCAGCCCTGGGGGGGGGACTAACTATGGCTACACCTTC. It is translated as CASSPGGGTNYGYTF. The chain employs TRBV7-2 and TRBJ1-2, with a weak D call TRBD1 (5 bases). Germline V CDR1 and CDR2: SGHTA, FQGNSA. The CDR3 has 15 amino acids. The germline V and J ends were trimmed by 5 bases and 0 bases, with 13 bases remaining between them.

This chain joins TRBV5-5 and TRBJ1-4; tentatively, D is TRBD1 (5 bases). CDR3 size: 16 residues. CDR1 and CDR2 from the germline V gene are SGHKS and YYEKEE (reference sequence). The germline V and J ends were trimmed by 0 bases and 4 bases, with 13 bases remaining between them. DNA of the CDR3: TGTGCCAGCAGCTTGGGGCAGGGACTGGGTAATGAAAAACTGTTTTTT. Translation: CASSLGQGLGNEKLFF.

The chain recombines TRBV19 with TRBJ2-1, with D possibly matching TRBD2 (6 bases). V shed 3 bases and J shed 8 bases, with 11 bases lying between them. The germline V gene encodes CDR1 LNHDA and CDR2 SQIVND (reference sequence). The CDR3 runs to 13 residues. CDR3 residues: CASSMGGTDEQFF. The CDR3 DNA is TGTGCCAGTAGTATGGGCGGGACCGATGAGCAGTTCTTC.

The chain carries TRBV6-5 and TRBJ1-6; TRBD1 matches at 9 bases. CDR1 MNHEY and CDR2 SVGAGI come from the germline V gene. V lost 7 bases, J lost 10 bases, and 8 bases stayed unmatched. The CDR3 consists of 14 residues. CDR3 in amino acids: CASIIQGAGSPLHF. The CDR3 region has the DNA TGTGCCAGCATTATACAGGGGGCGGGATCACCCCTCCACTTT.

The rearrangement joins TRBV15 to TRBJ1-4; D ambiguous. The V end lost 3 bases, the J end lost 6 bases, and 14 bases lay between the germline ends. Germline V gene sequence: CDR1 LNHNV, CDR2 YYDKDF (reference sequence). The CDR3 consists of 15 residues. The CDR3 DNA reads as TGTGCCACCAGCAGGTACTCCGGGGAGGATGAAAAACTGTTTTTT. Translated, it gives CATSRYSGEDEKLFF.

The rearrangement uses TRBV20-1 and TRBJ2-3, with 7 bases matching TRBD1. Germline V lookup: CDR1 DFQATT, CDR2 SNEGSKA (reference sequence). V lost 3 bases to trimming and J lost 2 bases; unmatched junction nucleotides: 5. CDR3 size: 14 residues. The CDR3 DNA is TGCAGTGCTAGTTTGGGACAGCCCACAGATACGCAGTATTTT. Encoded protein: CSASLGQPTDTQYF.